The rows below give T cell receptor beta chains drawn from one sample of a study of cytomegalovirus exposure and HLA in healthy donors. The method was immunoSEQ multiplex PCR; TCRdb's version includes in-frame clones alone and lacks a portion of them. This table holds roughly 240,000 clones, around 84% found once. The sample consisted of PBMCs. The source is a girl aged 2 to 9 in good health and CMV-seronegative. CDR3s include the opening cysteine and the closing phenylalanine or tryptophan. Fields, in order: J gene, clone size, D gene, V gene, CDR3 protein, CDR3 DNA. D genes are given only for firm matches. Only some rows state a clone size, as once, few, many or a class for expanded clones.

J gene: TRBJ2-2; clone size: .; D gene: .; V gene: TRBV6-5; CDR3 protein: CASSPSGHLTGELFF; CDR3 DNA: TGTGCCAGCAGTCCCTCGGGACACCTCACCGGGGAGCTGTTTTTT
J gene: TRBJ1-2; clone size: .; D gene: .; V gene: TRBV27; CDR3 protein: CASAKHSNYGYTF; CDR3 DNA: TGTGCCAGCGCCAAACATTCTAACTATGGCTACACCTTC
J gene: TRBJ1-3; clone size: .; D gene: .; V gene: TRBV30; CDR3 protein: CAWSVGVSSGNTIYF; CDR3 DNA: TGTGCCTGGAGTGTAGGGGTGAGCTCTGGAAACACCATATATTTT
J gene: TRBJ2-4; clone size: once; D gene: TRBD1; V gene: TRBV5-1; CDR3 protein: CASSHTGQTNKNIQYF; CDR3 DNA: TGCGCCAGCAGCCATACGGGACAGACTAACAAAAACATTCAGTACTTC
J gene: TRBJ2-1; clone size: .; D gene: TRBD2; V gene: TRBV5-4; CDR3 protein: CASSKIAGVYNEQFF; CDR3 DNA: TGTGCCAGCAGCAAGATAGCGGGAGTCTACAATGAGCAGTTCTTC
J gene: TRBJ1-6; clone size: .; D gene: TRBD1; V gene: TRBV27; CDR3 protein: CASRAQGAESPLHF; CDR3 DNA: TGTGCCAGCAGAGCACAGGGGGCAGAGTCACCCCTCCACTTT
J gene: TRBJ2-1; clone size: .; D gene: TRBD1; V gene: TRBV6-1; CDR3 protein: CASSGKTGVPRFVF; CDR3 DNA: TGTGCCAGCAGTGGTAAGACAGGGGTCCCCAGGTTTGTCTTC
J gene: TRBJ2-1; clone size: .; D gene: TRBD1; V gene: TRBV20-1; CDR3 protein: CSSGGPPEQFF; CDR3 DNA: TGCAGTTCAGGGGGTCCCCCTGAGCAGTTCTTC
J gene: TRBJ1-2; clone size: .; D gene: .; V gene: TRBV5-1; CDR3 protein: CASRAGIYGYTF; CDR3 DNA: TGCGCCAGCAGGGCAGGAATTTATGGCTACACCTTC
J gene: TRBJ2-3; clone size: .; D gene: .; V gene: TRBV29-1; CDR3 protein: CSVEVRRSTDTQYF; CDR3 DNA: TGCAGCGTTGAAGTCCGCAGGAGCACAGATACGCAGTATTTT
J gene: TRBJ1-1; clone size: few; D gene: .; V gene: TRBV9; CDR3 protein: CASSPWTATNTEAFF; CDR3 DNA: TGTGCCAGCAGCCCTTGGACAGCAACGAACACTGAAGCTTTCTTT
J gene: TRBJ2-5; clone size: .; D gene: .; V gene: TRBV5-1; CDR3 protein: CASTLDGVETQYF; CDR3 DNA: TGCGCCAGCACTCTGGACGGGGTAGAGACCCAGTACTTC
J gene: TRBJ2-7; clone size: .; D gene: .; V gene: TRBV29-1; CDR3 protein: CSVSDMGYEQYF; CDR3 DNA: TGCAGCGTTTCGGACATGGGCTACGAGCAGTACTTC
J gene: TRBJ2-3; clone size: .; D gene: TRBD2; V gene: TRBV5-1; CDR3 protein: CASSPQLAGALTDTQYF; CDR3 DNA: TGCGCCAGCAGCCCTCAACTAGCGGGGGCCCTCACAGATACGCAGTATTTT
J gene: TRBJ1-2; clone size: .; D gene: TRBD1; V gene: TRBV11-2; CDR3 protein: CASSLVGQGVYGYTF; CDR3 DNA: TGTGCCAGCAGCTTAGTGGGACAGGGAGTCTATGGCTACACCTTC
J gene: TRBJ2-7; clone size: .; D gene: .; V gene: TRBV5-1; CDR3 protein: CASSWQSVRAYEQYF; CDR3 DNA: TGCGCCAGCTCCTGGCAGAGCGTCCGCGCCTACGAGCAGTACTTC
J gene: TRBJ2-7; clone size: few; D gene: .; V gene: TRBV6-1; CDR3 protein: CASRIGVNYEQYF; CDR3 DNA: TGTGCCAGTAGGATAGGGGTCAACTACGAGCAGTACTTC